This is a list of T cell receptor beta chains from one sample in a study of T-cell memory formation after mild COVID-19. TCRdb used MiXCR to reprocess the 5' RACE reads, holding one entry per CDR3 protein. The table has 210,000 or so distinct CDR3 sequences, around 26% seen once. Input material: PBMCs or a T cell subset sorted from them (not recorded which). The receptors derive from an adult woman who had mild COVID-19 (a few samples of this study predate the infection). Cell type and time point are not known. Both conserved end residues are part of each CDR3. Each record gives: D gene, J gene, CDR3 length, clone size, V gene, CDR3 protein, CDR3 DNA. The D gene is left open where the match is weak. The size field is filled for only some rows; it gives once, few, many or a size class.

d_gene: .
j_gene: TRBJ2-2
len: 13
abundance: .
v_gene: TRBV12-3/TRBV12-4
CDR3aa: CASRLGGTGELFF
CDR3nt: TGTGCCAGCAGGCTCGGCGGGACCGGGGAGCTGTTTTTT

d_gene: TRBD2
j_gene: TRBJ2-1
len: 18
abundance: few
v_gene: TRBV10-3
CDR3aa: CAISETERIAGAVSEQFF
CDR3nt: TGTGCCATCAGTGAGACCGAAAGAATAGCGGGAGCGGTCTCTGAGCAGTTCTTC

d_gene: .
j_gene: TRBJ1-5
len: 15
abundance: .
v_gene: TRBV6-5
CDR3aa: CASSPGDRPNQPQHF
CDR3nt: TGTGCCAGCAGTCCCGGTGACAGACCCAATCAGCCCCAGCATTTT

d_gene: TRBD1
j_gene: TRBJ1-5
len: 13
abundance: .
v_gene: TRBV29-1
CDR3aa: CSVVVAGRGHQHF
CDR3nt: TGCAGCGTTGTAGTGGCAGGAAGGGGGCACCAGCATTTT

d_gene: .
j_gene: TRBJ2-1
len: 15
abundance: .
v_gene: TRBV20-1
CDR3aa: CSARDLLYINNEQFF
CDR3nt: TGCAGTGCTAGAGATCTCTTGTACATAAACAATGAGCAGTTCTTC

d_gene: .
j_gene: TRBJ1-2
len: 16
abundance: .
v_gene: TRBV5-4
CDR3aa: CASSSLYNNFNYGYTF
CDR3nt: TGTGCCAGCAGCTCCTTATATAACAACTTTAACTATGGCTACACCTTC

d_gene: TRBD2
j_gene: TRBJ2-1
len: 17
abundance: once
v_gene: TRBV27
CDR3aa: CASSFKRLAGPNNEQFF
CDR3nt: TGTGCCAGCAGTTTTAAACGACTAGCGGGGCCTAACAATGAGCAGTTCTTC

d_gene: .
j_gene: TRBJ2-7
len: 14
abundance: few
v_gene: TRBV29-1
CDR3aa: CSVEEGRQAYEQYF
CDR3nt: TGCAGCGTTGAAGAAGGGCGACAGGCCTACGAGCAGTACTTC

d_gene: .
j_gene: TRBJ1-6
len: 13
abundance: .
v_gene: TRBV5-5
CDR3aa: CASSRLSNSPLHF
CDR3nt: TGTGCCAGCAGCCGCCTATCTAATTCACCCCTCCACTTT

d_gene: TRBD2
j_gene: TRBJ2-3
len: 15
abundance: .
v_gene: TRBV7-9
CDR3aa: CASSLILAGRDTQYF
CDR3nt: TGTGCCAGCAGCTTAATCTTAGCGGGAAGGGATACGCAGTATTTT

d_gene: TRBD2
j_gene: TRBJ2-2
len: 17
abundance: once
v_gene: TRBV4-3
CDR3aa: CASSHPSGRTSTGELFF
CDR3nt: TGCGCCAGCAGCCACCCTAGCGGGAGAACCTCCACCGGGGAGCTGTTTTTT

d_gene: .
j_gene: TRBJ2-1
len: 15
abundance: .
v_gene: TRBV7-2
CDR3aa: CASSLNSGSYNEQFF
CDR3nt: TGTGCCAGCAGCTTAAACTCCGGATCCTACAATGAGCAGTTCTTC

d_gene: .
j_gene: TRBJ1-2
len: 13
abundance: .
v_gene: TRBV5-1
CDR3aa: CASSDTSGYGYTF
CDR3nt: TGCGCCAGCAGCGACACGTCAGGCTATGGCTACACCTTC

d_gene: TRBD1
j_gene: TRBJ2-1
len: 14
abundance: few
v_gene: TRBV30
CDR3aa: CASQPGQGFNEQFF
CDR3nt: TGTGCCTCACAACCGGGACAGGGGTTCAATGAGCAGTTCTTC

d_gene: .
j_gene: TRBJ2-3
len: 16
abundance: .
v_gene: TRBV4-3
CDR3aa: CASSQDLQGWTDTKYF
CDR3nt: TGCGCCAGCAGCCAAGATTTGCAGGGTTGGACAGATACGAAGTATTTT

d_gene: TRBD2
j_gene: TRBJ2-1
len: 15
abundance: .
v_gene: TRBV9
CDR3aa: CASSVGSSGIGEQFF
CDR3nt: TGTGCCAGCAGCGTAGGTTCTAGCGGGATAGGTGAGCAGTTCTTC

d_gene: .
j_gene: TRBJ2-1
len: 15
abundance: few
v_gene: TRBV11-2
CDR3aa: CASSLEQINYNEQFF
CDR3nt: TGTGCCAGCAGCTTAGAACAGATAAACTACAATGAGCAGTTCTTC

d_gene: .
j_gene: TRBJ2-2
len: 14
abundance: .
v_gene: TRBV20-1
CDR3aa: CSASWGVGTGELFF
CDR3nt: TGCAGTGCTAGTTGGGGGGTTGGCACCGGGGAGCTGTTTTTT

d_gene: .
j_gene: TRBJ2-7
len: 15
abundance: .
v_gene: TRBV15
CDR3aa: CATSTRLGGFNEQYF
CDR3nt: TGTGCCACCAGCACCCGGTTAGGAGGGTTCAACGAGCAGTACTTC

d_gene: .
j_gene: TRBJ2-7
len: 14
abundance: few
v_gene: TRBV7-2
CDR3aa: CASSSPTGTYEQYF
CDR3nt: TGTGCCAGCAGCTCACCTACAGGAACCTACGAGCAGTACTTC

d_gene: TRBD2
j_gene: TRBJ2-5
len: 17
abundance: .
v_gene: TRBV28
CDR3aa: CASSLGLAGANGETQYF
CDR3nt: TGTGCCAGCAGTTTAGGACTAGCGGGAGCCAATGGAGAGACCCAGTACTTC

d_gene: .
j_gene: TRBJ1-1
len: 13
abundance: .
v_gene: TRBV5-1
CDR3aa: CASSLEEVARAFF
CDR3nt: TGCGCCAGCAGCTTGGAGGAGGTTGCACGAGCTTTCTTT

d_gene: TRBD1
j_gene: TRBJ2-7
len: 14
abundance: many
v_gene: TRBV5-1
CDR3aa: CASSSGQGAYEQYF
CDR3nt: TGTGCCAGCAGCTCTGGACAGGGGGCCTACGAGCAGTACTTC

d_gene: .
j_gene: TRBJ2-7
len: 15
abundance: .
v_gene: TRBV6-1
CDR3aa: CASREPGSGAYEQYF
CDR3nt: TGTGCCAGCAGAGAGCCCGGTTCGGGGGCCTACGAGCAGTACTTC

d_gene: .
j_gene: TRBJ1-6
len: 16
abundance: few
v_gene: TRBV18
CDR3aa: CASSPGDATYNSPLHF
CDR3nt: TGTGCCAGCTCACCAGGGGATGCAACCTATAATTCACCCCTCCACTTT

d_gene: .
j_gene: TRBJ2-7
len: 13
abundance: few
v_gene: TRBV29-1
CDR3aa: CSVVMAGPVEQYF
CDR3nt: TGCAGCGTTGTGATGGCAGGCCCGGTGGAGCAGTACTTC

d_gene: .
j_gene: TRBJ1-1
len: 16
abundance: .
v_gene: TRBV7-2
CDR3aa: CASSLVRGQVNTEAFF
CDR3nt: TGTGCCAGCAGCTTAGTGCGGGGGCAGGTGAACACTGAAGCTTTCTTT

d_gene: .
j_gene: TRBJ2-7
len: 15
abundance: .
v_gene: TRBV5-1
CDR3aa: CASSSPRGAGYEQYF
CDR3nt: TGCGCCAGCAGCTCCCCCAGGGGAGCTGGCTACGAGCAGTACTTC

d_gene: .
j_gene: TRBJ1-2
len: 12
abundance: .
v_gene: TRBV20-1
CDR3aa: CSARDRGVGYTF
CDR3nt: TGCAGTGCTAGAGATAGAGGGGTTGGCTACACCTTC

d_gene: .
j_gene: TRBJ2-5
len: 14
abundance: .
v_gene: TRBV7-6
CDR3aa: CASSSGTRQETQYF
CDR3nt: TGTGCCAGCAGCTCCGGGACACGCCAAGAGACCCAGTACTTC

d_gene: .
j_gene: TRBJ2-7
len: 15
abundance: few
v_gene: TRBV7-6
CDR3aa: CASSSVEREGLEQYF
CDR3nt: TGTGCCAGCAGCTCTGTAGAAAGGGAAGGTCTCGAGCAGTACTTC

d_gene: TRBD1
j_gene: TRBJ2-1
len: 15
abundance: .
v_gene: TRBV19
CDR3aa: CASLAPGQGLNEQFF
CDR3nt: TGTGCCAGCCTCGCTCCCGGACAGGGTCTCAATGAGCAGTTCTTC